The 31 T cell receptor beta chains given below trace back to one sample, sequenced in a study of T cell changes during pregnancy in multiple sclerosis. This table comes from immunoSEQ multiplex PCR, and its TCRdb copy is limited to in-frame clones, with some not included. This table has about 40,000 clones, roughly 90% appearing once. Specimen: peripheral blood, collected in the second trimester of pregnancy. The receptors were sampled from a female donor in good health, enrolled as a control in a pregnancy study.

This sequence joins TRBV7-6 and TRBJ1-2; no definite D call. V lost 4 bases, J lost 4 bases, and 19 bases lay in between. CDR1 and CDR2 from the germline V gene are SGHVS and FNYEAQ. The CDR3 has 16 residues. The CDR3 DNA sequence: TGTGCCAGCAGCTCGAGACTTGCTCGAAAGACCTATGGCTACACCTTC. Its protein product is CASSSRLARKTYGYTF.

Details on this clone: An end of the junction does not agree with germline; a read error may underlie this. The chain couples TRBV19 to TRBJ1-2; TRBD1 matches at 9 bases. This CDR3 has 13 residues. The germline gives CDR1 LNHDA, CDR2 SQIVND (reference sequence). The CDR3 coding sequence is TGTGCCAGTAGTGTAGACAGGGGGGATGGCTACACCTTC. Protein: CASSVDRGDGYTF. Variable domain in full (rest from reference TRBV19 and TRBJ1-2): DGGITQSPKYLFRKEGQNVTLSCEQNLNHDAMYWYRQDPGQGLRLIYYSQIVNDFQKGDIAEGYSVSREKKESFPLTVTSAQKNPTAFYLCASSVDRGDGYTFGSGTRLTVV.

The chain carries TRBV13 and TRBJ1-2; TRBD1 is a possible D gene (6 bases). The CDR3 covers 15 residues. CDR1 and CDR2 (germline): PRHDT, FYEKMQ (reference sequence). V was cut by 5 bases and J by 4 bases, with 17 bases left in between. CDR3 loop: CASSDRTPQTYGYTF. Here the CDR3 DNA reads TGTGCCAGCAGCGACAGGACTCCCCAGACCTATGGCTACACCTTC.

The chain recombines TRBV5-1 with TRBJ1-1; 9 bases align to TRBD1. V dropped 4 bases and J dropped 7; count of bases not matched to a gene: 5. Germline V gene lookup returns CDR1 SGHRS and CDR2 YFSETQ. The CDR3 contains 13 residues. CDR3 sequence reads: CASSTGTGIEAFF. The CDR3 bases are TGCGCCAGCAGCACCGGGACAGGGATTGAAGCTTTCTTT.

This sequence joins TRBV7-9 and TRBJ2-3; TRBD2 matches at 13 bases. The V segment lost 5 bases and the J segment 4 bases; nucleotides outside the gene matches: 3. This CDR3 region has 15 residues. Germline V gene sequence: CDR1 SEHNR, CDR2 FQNEAQ (reference sequence). CDR3 DNA: TGTGCCAGCAGCATACTAGCGGGAGGGGCAGATACGCAGTATTTT. As protein: CASSILAGGADTQYF.

V is TRBV9 and J is TRBJ1-2, with 9 bases lining up with TRBD1. The CDR3 loop spans 16 amino acids. Unmatched junction bases numbered 4, after V lost 0 bases and J lost 1 base. Germline lookup yields CDR1 SGDLS and CDR2 YYNGEE. This chain's CDR3 is CASSVGGTGLNYGYTF. As DNA, the CDR3 is TGTGCCAGCAGCGTAGGCGGGACAGGGCTTAACTATGGCTACACCTTC.

CDR3 amino acids: CASSLVGLAGATPYNEQFF. CDR3 DNA sequence: TGTGCCAGCAGCTTGGTGGGACTAGCGGGGGCAACCCCCTACAATGAGCAGTTCTTC. The rearrangement links TRBV5-6 to TRBJ2-1; 14 nucleotides agree with TRBD2. J lost 2 bases, V lost 0 bases, and 7 bases had no gene match. Looked up from germline, CDR1 is SGHDT and CDR2 is YYEEEE. The CDR3 is made up of 19 amino acids.

The chain has TRBV7-9 and TRBJ1-1; 10 bases line up with TRBD1. This CDR3 is 15 amino acids long. V dropped 5 bases and J dropped 3; count of bases not matched to a gene: 6. Germline-derived CDR1 and CDR2 are SEHNR and FQNEAQ (reference sequence). CDR3 nucleotide sequence: TGTGCCAGCAGCCCGGGGGACAGGGGATACACTGAAGCTTTCTTT. It translates to CASSPGDRGYTEAFF.

This clone was observed once. The chain is built from TRBV5-1 and TRBJ2-2; 12 bases fit TRBD2. Unmatched junction bases numbered 5, after V lost 2 bases and J lost 6 bases. The CDR3 consists of 16 residues. Germline V CDR1 and CDR2: SGHRS, YFSETQ. In DNA, the CDR3 is TGCGCCAGCAGCTTTTCTAGCGGGAGGGCGGCCGGGGAGCTGTTTTTT. Protein sequence: CASSFSSGRAAGELFF.

This clone was seen a few times. V gene TRBV5-5 combines with J gene TRBJ1-6; 7 bases map to TRBD1. V was clipped by 0 bases and J by 7 bases; unmatched bases: 4. CDR1 SGHKS and CDR2 YYEKEE come from the germline V gene (reference sequence). There are 15 residues in the CDR3. In DNA, the CDR3 is TGTGCCAGCAGCTTGGTGGGGACAGACAATTCACCCCTCCACTTT. The encoded protein is CASSLVGTDNSPLHF. Using reference TRBV5-5 and TRBJ1-6 for the parts outside the CDR3, the full variable domain is DAGVTQSPTHLIKTRGQQVTLRCSPISGHKSVSWYQQVLGQGPQFIFQYYEKEERGRGNFPDRFSARQFPNYSSELNVNALLLGDSALYLCASSLVGTDNSPLHFGNGTRLTVT.

The CDR3 nucleotides are TGCAGTAAACAACCTCCCGGGGAGCTGTTTTTT. Translating gives CSKQPPGELFF. The V and J genes are TRBV20-1 and TRBJ2-2; D gene unclear. Between the trimmed V and J ends, which lost 8 bases and 6 bases, there was a span of 10 bases. This CDR3 comprises 11 residues. CDR1 is DFQATT and CDR2 is SNEGSKA in the germline V gene (reference sequence).

This chain joins TRBV18 and TRBJ1-2, with a possible D match to TRBD1 (6 bases). CDR3 size: 12 residues. V lost 2 bases to trimming and J lost 7 bases, with 8 bases between them. Germline V lookup: CDR1 KGHSH, CDR2 LQKENI. The CDR3 sequence is CASSPSGAGYTF. In nucleotides, the CDR3 is TGTGCCAGCTCACCATCAGGGGCTGGCTACACCTTC. Combining the CDR3 with reference TRBV18 and TRBJ1-2 gives the whole variable domain NAGVMQNPRHLVRRRGQEARLRCSPMKGHSHVYWYRQLPEEGLKFMVYLQKENIIDESGMPKERFSAEFPKEGPSILRIQQVVRGDSAAYFCASSPSGAGYTFGSGTRLTVV.

The V and J genes are TRBV9 and TRBJ2-3, with TRBD2 matching 16 bases. Germline CDR1 and CDR2: SGDLS and YYNGEE. V was clipped by 2 bases and J by 6 bases; unmatched bases: 12. The CDR3 runs to 19 residues. The DNA of the CDR3 is TGTGCCAGCAGCGTTCCCCGGGGACTAGCGGGGGGGCACTATGATACGCAGTATTTT. It is translated as CASSVPRGLAGGHYDTQYF.

This clone showed up just once. The chain has TRBV19 and TRBJ1-2; 12 nucleotides match TRBD1. Germline CDR1 is LNHDA and CDR2 is SQIVND (reference sequence). V dropped 8 bases and J dropped 2; count of bases not matched to a gene: 3. This CDR3 is built from 14 residues. The CDR3, as DNA: TGTGCCAGTTGGGACAGGGGGCGCAACTATGGCTACACCTTC. It encodes CASWDRGRNYGYTF.

V and J are TRBV7-9 and TRBJ1-1; D may be TRBD1 (6 bases). Trimming pared 3 bases from V and 11 bases from J, leaving 10 bases between. This CDR3 comprises 11 residues. The germline V gene has CDR1 SEHNR and CDR2 FQNEAQ (reference sequence). Here the CDR3 DNA reads TGTGCCAGCAGCTTGGGGGGGCATGCTTTCTTT. Translated, it gives CASSLGGHAFF.

The chain's CDR3 is CASSSRPNYGYTF. CDR3 nucleotide sequence: TGTGCCAGCAGCTCGAGGCCTAACTATGGCTACACCTTC. This rearrangement joins TRBV7-2 to TRBJ1-2; D gene uncertain. This CDR3 is built from 13 residues. Trimming stripped 4 bases from V and 0 bases from J, with 6 bases between. CDR1 is SGHTA and CDR2 is FQGNSA in the germline V gene.

The J gene is TRBJ2-5, the V gene TRBV7-9; tentatively, D is TRBD2 (6 bases). Germline V gene sequence: CDR1 SEHNR, CDR2 FQNEAQ (reference sequence). The CDR3 loop spans 12 amino acids. Trimming pared 6 bases from V and 7 bases from J, leaving 12 bases between. CDR3 loop: CASRPVGGTQYF. CDR3 nucleotides: TGTGCCAGCAGGCCCGTCGGGGGGACCCAGTACTTC.

The chain employs TRBV6-4 and TRBJ2-2, with no clear D. Germline-derived CDR1 and CDR2 are MRHNA and SNTAGT. The CDR3 spans 14 residues. V lost 2 bases and J 4 bases, leaving 8 bases between the germline ends. The CDR3 sequence is CASSDRSGTGELFF. As DNA, the CDR3 is TGTGCCAGCAGTGACAGGTCGGGCACCGGGGAGCTGTTTTTT.

This chain uses TRBV5-1 with TRBJ2-7; TRBD2 matches at 10 bases. The V gene end was trimmed by 2 bases and the J gene end by 5 bases; junction bases not matched to a gene: 10. The CDR3 runs to 16 residues. Germline assignment: CDR1 SGHRS and CDR2 YFSETQ. The CDR3 DNA is TGCGCCAGCAGCTTAGCGCCGGGACTAGCGTCGCACGAGCAGTACTTC. Its protein product is CASSLAPGLASHEQYF.

The J gene is TRBJ2-5, the V gene TRBV7-2, with D possibly matching TRBD1 (6 bases). Trimming stripped 2 bases from V and 5 bases from J, with 18 bases between. This CDR3 has 16 amino acids. Looked up from germline, CDR1 is SGHTA and CDR2 is FQGNSA. The CDR3 sequence: CASSLIPRGLVETQYF. The DNA for the CDR3 is TGTGCCAGCAGCTTAATTCCCAGGGGCTTAGTTGAGACCCAGTACTTC.

J is TRBJ1-6 and V is TRBV9, with 9 bases that match TRBD1. CDR1 and CDR2 from the germline V gene are SGDLS and YYNGEE. This CDR3 has 16 residues. With 3 bases clipped from V and 5 bases from J, the junction kept 6 bases outside the gene matches. This CDR3 is CASSAQRDRDNSPLHF. For the CDR3, the DNA is TGTGCCAGCAGCGCACAACGGGACAGGGATAATTCACCCCTCCACTTT.

The chain couples TRBV6-6 to TRBJ1-5; 8 nucleotides align to TRBD1. Germline assignment: CDR1 MNHNY and CDR2 SVGAGI (reference sequence). The CDR3 has 15 residues. V lost 2 bases and J lost 2; bases outside the gene matches: 2. CDR3 amino acids: CASSYGQGGNQPQHF. In DNA, the CDR3 is TGTGCCAGCAGTTACGGACAGGGTGGCAATCAGCCCCAGCATTTT.

The rearrangement uses TRBV19 and TRBJ1-5; D perhaps matches TRBD1 (5 bases). CDR1 is LNHDA, CDR2 SQIVND, per germline (reference sequence). V dropped 3 bases and J dropped 1 base, with 13 bases sitting between them. The CDR3 contains 16 residues. The CDR3 DNA follows: TGTGCCAGTAGTATGTCCCACAGGAAGAGCAATCAGCCCCAGCATTTT. Encoded protein: CASSMSHRKSNQPQHF.

CDR3 DNA: TGTGCCTGGAGTGTACTTCCGGGCTCCTACGAGCAGTACTTC. Its translation: CAWSVLPGSYEQYF. This chain connects TRBV30 to TRBJ2-7; D is unclear. The CDR3 is 14 residues long. Between the trimmed V and J ends, which lost 0 bases and 0 bases, there was a span of 9 bases. Germline V lookup: CDR1 GTSNPN, CDR2 SVGIG (reference sequence). Drawing the rest from reference TRBV30 and TRBJ2-7, the complete variable domain is SQTIHQWPATLVQPVGSPLSLECTVEGTSNPNLYWYRQAAGRGLQLLFYSVGIGQISSEVPQNLSASRPQDRQFILSSKKLLLSDSGFYLCAWSVLPGSYEQYFGPGTRLTVT.

CDR3: CASSLTGGYAGELFF. DNA of the CDR3: TGTGCCAGCAGCTTGACAGGGGGCTACGCCGGGGAGCTGTTTTTT. The rearrangement uses TRBV11-2 and TRBJ2-2; 10 nucleotides match TRBD1. Germline lookup yields CDR1 SGHAT and CDR2 FQNNGV. The CDR3 contains 15 residues. Trimming at V came to 3 bases and at J to 6 bases, leaving 4 bases not matched to a gene.

The chain employs TRBV25-1 and TRBJ2-7; the D gene is possibly TRBD1 (5 bases). The germline V and J ends were trimmed by 6 bases and 4 bases, with 10 bases remaining between them. The V gene's germline CDR1 is MGHDK and CDR2 SYGVNS. This CDR3 spans 12 amino acids. CDR3 residues: CASSQGPYEQYF. CDR3 DNA sequence: TGTGCCAGCAGCCAGGGCCCGTACGAGCAGTACTTC.

The V call is TRBV9, the J call TRBJ2-1, with 9 nucleotides matching TRBD2. V gave up 2 bases and J gave up 3 bases; unmatched junction bases: 6. This CDR3 spans 16 amino acids. Germline-derived CDR1 and CDR2 are SGDLS and YYNGEE. CDR3 DNA: TGTGCCAGCAGCGTGCGGGGGGGTTCGCTCTACAATGAGCAGTTCTTC. Amino acids: CASSVRGGSLYNEQFF.

The chain uses TRBV6-5 and TRBJ2-1, with D possibly being TRBD1 (8 bases). Trimming took 2 bases from V and 12 from J, leaving 11 bases between them. This CDR3 is built from 12 residues. Per the germline V gene, CDR1 is MNHEY and CDR2 is SVGAGI. Here the CDR3 reads CASSYSGTGQFF. Here the CDR3 DNA reads TGTGCCAGCAGTTACAGCGGGACAGGGCAGTTCTTC.

The genes are TRBV4-2 and TRBJ1-4, with 7 bases that match TRBD1. The CDR3 spans 15 residues. The germline CDR1 and CDR2 sequences are LGHNA and YNFKEQ. V trimming: 4 bases; J trimming: 5 bases; junction bases outside the gene matches: 7. The CDR3 protein is CASSPRDSLNEKLFF. The CDR3 DNA reads TGTGCCAGCAGCCCCCGGGACAGCCTAAATGAAAAACTGTTTTTT.

This chain links TRBV5-1 with TRBJ2-1, with 7 bases matching TRBD1. The CDR3 sequence is 16 residues long. V lost 1 base to trimming and J lost 4 bases; unmatched junction nucleotides: 8. The germline gives CDR1 SGHRS, CDR2 YFSETQ. CDR3 region: CASSLSGTEEYNEQFF. The DNA of the CDR3 is TGCGCCAGCAGCTTGTCCGGGACAGAAGAGTACAATGAGCAGTTCTTC.

The CDR3 here is CAWSPGTVGYGYTF. DNA of the CDR3: TGTGCCTGGAGCCCCGGGACAGTCGGCTATGGCTACACCTTC. The rearrangement uses TRBV30 and TRBJ1-2, with TRBD1 matching over 7 bases. Germline CDR1 is GTSNPN and CDR2 is SVGIG (reference sequence). V gave up 3 bases and J gave up 4 bases; unmatched junction bases: 8. The CDR3 is 14 residues long. Combining the CDR3 with reference TRBV30 and TRBJ1-2 gives the whole variable domain SQTIHQWPATLVQPVGSPLSLECTVEGTSNPNLYWYRQAAGRGLQLLFYSVGIGQISSEVPQNLSASRPQDRQFILSSKKLLLSDSGFYLCAWSPGTVGYGYTFGSGTRLTVV.